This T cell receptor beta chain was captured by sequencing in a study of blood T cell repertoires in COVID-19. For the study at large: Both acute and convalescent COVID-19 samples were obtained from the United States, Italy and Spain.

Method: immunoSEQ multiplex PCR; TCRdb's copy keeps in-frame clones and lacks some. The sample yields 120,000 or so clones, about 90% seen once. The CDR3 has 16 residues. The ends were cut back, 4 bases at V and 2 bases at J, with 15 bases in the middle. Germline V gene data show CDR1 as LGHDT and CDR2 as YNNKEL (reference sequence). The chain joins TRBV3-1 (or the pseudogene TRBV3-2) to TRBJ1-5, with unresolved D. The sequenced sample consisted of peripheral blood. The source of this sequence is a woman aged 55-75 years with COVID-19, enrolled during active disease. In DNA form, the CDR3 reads TGTGCCAGCAGCCCATCTTCGTGGACTGGCAATCAGCCCCAGCATTTT. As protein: CASSPSSWTGNQPQHF.